A single T cell receptor (beta chain) is shown here with its context. Repertoires were generated with immunoSEQ multiplex PCR, while TCRdb's copy carries only in-frame clones and drops some. The table lists 1.5 million to 1.9 million clones, roughly 98% of them singletons. This record belongs to a study of shared clonotypes between healthy human individuals. Trimming cost V 2 bases and J 6 bases; bases outside gene matches: 9. CDR1 is SGHVS, CDR2 FNYEAQ, per germline. The CDR3 runs to 16 residues. Sequenced sample: naive CD4+ T cells sorted from blood. Subset: CD45RA+ positively selected. This receptor was obtained from a man aged 25 to 40 in good health. This chain joins TRBV7-6 and TRBJ2-2; 7 nucleotides line up with TRBD2. The CDR3 nucleotides are TGTGCCAGCAGCTTATTGGGACTACGTCCGGCCGGGGAGCTGTTTTTT. This gives the protein CASSLLGLRPAGELFF. Full variable domain (outside the CDR3, taken from reference TRBV7-6 and TRBJ2-2): GAGVSQSPRYKVTKRGQDVALRCDPISGHVSLYWYRQALGQGPEFLTYFNYEAQQDKSGLPNDRFSAERPEGSISTLTIQRTEQRDSAMYRCASSLLGLRPAGELFFGEGSRLTVL.